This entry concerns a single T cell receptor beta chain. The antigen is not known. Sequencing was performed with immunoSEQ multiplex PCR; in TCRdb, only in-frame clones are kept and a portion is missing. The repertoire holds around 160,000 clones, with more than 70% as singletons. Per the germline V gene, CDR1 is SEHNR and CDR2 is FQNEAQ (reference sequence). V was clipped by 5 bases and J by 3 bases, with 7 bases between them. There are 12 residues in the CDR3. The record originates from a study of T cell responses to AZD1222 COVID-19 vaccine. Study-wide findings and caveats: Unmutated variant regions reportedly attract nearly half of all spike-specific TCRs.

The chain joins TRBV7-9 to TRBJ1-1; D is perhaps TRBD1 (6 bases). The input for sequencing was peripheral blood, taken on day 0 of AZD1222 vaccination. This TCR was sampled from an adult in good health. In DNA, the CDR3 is TGTGCCAGCAGCCCAGGGGACACTGAAGCTTTCTTT. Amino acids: CASSPGDTEAFF.